Listed here are 10 T cell receptor beta chains from one sample, sequenced in a study of Graves' ophthalmopathy and Graves' hyperthyroidism. From RNA, the CDR3 regions of TCR beta chains were amplified and sequenced. Scientists carried out first-round RT-PCR using HTBI primers and then a second-round multiplex PCR. Via MiXCR, TCRdb re-called the multiplex PCR reads, giving one row per CDR3 protein. The repertoire holds more than 1,000,000 distinct CDR3 sequences, with 35% to 40% as singletons. Input material: peripheral blood or thyroid tissue (not recorded which). The source is an adult man with Graves' hyperthyroidism.

The rearrangement uses TRBV11-2 and TRBJ2-7; 7 nucleotides agree with TRBD2. CDR3 size: 15 residues. Per the germline V gene, CDR1 is SGHAT and CDR2 is FQNNGV. With 5 bases clipped from V and 2 bases from J, the junction kept 9 bases outside the gene matches. The CDR3 reads CASSQLALKTYEQYF. CDR3 coding DNA: TGTGCCAGCAGCCAACTAGCGCTAAAAACCTACGAGCAGTACTTC.

The chain carries TRBV7-9 and TRBJ2-5; the D is unclear. Between the trimmed V and J ends, which lost 3 bases and 1 base, there was a span of 12 bases. This CDR3 has 15 amino acids. The germline gives CDR1 SEHNR, CDR2 FQNEAQ (reference sequence). CDR3 in DNA: TGTGCCAGCAGCTTCGGGCGCAGAACCCAAGAGACCCAGTACTTC. It is translated as CASSFGRRTQETQYF. The full variable domain, completed using reference TRBV7-9 and TRBJ2-5, is DTGVSQNPRHKITKRGQNVTFRCDPISEHNRLYWYRQTLGQGPEFLTYFQNEAQLEKSRLLSDRFSAERPKGSFSTLEIQRTEQGDSAMYLCASSFGRRTQETQYFGPGTRLLVL.

The rearrangement uses TRBV19 and TRBJ2-2, with 10 positions matching TRBD1. Losses at the gene ends were 5 bases for V and 7 bases for J; bases not matched to a gene: 10. The CDR3 loop spans 16 amino acids. The germline gives CDR1 LNHDA, CDR2 SQIVND (reference sequence). The DNA of the CDR3 is TGTGCCAGTAGTCTGATGACAGGGGGCGTTGGCGGGGAGCTGTTTTTT. Translated, it gives CASSLMTGGVGGELFF.

V is TRBV19 and J is TRBJ1-1; D unclear. CDR1 is LNHDA, CDR2 SQIVND, per germline (reference sequence). Trimming pared 7 bases from V and 4 bases from J, leaving 16 bases between. The CDR3 has 14 amino acids. The CDR3 DNA reads TGTGCCAGTACCGCCCCAGGCAGAAGCACTGAAGCTTTCTTT. Translation: CASTAPGRSTEAFF.

This clonotype was observed once. The missing conserved phenylalanine or tryptophan at the end of this CDR3 makes a read error likely. The DNA is left out, because the CDR3 cannot be placed on it with certainty; the CDR3 is given as TCRdb lists it. CDR3 protein: CASRRDSGANVLVL. The chain joins TRBV2 to TRBJ2-6; the D call TRBD2 from the table was never checked on the DNA. Germline values: CDR1 SNHLY, CDR2 FYNNEI. With termini counted, the CDR3 has 14 amino acids.

This clonotype was observed at least ten times. The genes are TRBV20-1 and TRBJ2-7, with D perhaps matching TRBD2 (5 bases). The CDR3 has 14 residues. V was shortened by 0 bases and J by 5 bases, with 14 bases between the two germline ends. Germline V CDR1 and CDR2: DFQATT, SNEGSKA (reference sequence). CDR3: CSAREGAGVNEQYF. The CDR3 DNA sequence: TGCAGTGCTAGAGAGGGTGCCGGGGTCAACGAGCAGTACTTC.

With regard to this clonotype: The junction departs from the called germline gene at one end, perhaps through a read error. The chain employs TRBV2 and TRBJ1-5; 7 bases are shared with TRBD1. CDR1 is SNHLY, CDR2 FYNNEI, per germline. CDR3 length: 15 residues. The DNA for the CDR3 is TGTGCCAGCAGTGACCAGGGGGGCAGCAATCAGCCCCGGCATTTT. This codes for CASSDQGGSNQPRHF.

The V gene is TRBV18, the J gene TRBJ1-4, with 9 positions matching TRBD1. The CDR3 spans 16 residues. CDR1 is KGHSH and CDR2 is LQKENI in the germline V gene. Trimming took 2 bases from V and 7 from J; bases not matched to a gene: 8. This CDR3 reads CASSPIVGTGSEKLFF. For the CDR3, the DNA is TGTGCCAGCTCACCAATTGTCGGGACAGGGAGTGAAAAACTGTTTTTT.

This clonotype was detected many times. The chain links TRBV20-1 to TRBJ1-6, with TRBD1 as a possible D gene (6 bases). There are 14 residues in the CDR3. Trimming stripped 8 bases from V and 7 bases from J, with 18 bases between. Germline V gives CDR1 DFQATT, CDR2 SNEGSKA (reference sequence). The CDR3 DNA follows: TGCAGTCCTCAAGAGGGAGGGGGGAATTCACCCCTCCACTTT. Residues: CSPQEGGGNSPLHF.

This clonotype was recorded at least ten times. The chain uses TRBV20-1 and TRBJ2-2; D remains ambiguous. V gave up 1 base and J gave up 4 bases, with 7 bases separating them. CDR1 DFQATT and CDR2 SNEGSKA come from the germline V gene (reference sequence). CDR3 length: 13 amino acids. The CDR3 nucleotides read TGCAGTGCTAGAGGCCTAGGCACCGGGGAGCTGTTTTTT. Amino acid sequence: CSARGLGTGELFF.